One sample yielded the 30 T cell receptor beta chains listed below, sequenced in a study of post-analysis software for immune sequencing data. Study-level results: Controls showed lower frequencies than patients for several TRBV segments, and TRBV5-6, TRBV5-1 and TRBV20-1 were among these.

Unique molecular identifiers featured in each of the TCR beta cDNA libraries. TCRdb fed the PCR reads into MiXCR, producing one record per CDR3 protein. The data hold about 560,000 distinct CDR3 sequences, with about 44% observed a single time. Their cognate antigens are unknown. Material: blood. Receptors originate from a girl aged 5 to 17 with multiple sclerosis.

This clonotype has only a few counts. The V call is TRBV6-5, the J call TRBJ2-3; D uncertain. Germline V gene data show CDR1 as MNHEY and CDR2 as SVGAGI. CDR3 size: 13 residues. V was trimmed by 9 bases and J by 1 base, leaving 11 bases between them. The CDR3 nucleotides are TGTGCCAGTTTGCCTTTCGGCACAGATACGCAGTATTTT. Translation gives CASLPFGTDTQYF.

CDR3: CASSQQTGNTEAFF. The CDR3 region has the DNA TGCGCCAGCAGCCAACAAACAGGGAATACTGAAGCTTTCTTT. The rearrangement links TRBV5-1 to TRBJ1-1, with a weak D call TRBD1 (6 bases). Trimming took 4 bases from V and 5 from J, leaving 15 bases between them. The germline CDR1 and CDR2 sequences are SGHRS and YFSETQ. This CDR3 comprises 14 residues.

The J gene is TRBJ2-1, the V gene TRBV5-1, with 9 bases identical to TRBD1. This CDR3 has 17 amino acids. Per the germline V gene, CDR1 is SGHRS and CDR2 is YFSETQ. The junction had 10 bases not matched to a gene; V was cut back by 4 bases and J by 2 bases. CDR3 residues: CASSHLPTGGAYNEQFF. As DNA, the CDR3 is TGCGCCAGCAGCCATCTTCCTACAGGGGGCGCCTACAATGAGCAGTTCTTC.

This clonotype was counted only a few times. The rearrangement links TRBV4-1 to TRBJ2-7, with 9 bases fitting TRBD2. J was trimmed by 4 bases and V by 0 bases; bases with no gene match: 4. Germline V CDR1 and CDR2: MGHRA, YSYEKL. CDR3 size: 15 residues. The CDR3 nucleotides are TGCGCCAGCAGCCAAGAGCGGGAGGGTCCGTACGAGCAGTACTTC. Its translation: CASSQEREGPYEQYF.

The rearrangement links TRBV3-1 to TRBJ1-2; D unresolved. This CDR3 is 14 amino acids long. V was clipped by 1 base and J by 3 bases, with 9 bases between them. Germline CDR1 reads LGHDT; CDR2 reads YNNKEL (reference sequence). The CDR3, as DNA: TGTGCCAGCAGCCAAGTAGTAACTGACTATGGCTACACCTTC. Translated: CASSQVVTDYGYTF.

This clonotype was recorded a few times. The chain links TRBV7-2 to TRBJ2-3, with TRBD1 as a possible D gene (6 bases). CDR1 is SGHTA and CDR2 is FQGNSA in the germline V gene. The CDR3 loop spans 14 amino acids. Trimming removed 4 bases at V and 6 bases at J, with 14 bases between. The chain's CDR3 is CASSWGTPTDTQYF. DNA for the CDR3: TGTGCCAGCAGCTGGGGGACACCGACGGATACGCAGTATTTT. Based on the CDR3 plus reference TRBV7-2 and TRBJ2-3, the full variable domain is GAGVSQSPSNKVTEKGKDVELRCDPISGHTALYWYRQSLGQGLEFLIYFQGNSAPDKSGLPSDRFSAERTGGSVSTLTIQRTQQEDSAVYLCASSWGTPTDTQYFGPGTRLTVL.

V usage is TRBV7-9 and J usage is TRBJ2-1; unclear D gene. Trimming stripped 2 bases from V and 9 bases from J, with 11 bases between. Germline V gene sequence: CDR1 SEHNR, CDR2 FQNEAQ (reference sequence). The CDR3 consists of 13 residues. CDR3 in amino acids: CASSLIVGSEQFF. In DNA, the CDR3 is TGTGCCAGCAGCTTAATAGTGGGCAGTGAGCAGTTCTTC.

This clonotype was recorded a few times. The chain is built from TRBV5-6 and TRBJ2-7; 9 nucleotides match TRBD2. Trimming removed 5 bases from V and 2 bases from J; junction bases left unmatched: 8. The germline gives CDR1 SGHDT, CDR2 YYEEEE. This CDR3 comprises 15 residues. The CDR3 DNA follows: TGTGCCAGCAGTCGAGGACTAGCGAGCACCTACGAGCAGTACTTC. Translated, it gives CASSRGLASTYEQYF.

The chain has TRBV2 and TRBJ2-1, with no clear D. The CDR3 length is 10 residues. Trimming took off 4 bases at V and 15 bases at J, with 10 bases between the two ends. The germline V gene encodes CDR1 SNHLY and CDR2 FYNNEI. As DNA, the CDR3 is TGTGCCAGCAGTGGGCCCAATGGGTTCTTC. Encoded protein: CASSGPNGFF.

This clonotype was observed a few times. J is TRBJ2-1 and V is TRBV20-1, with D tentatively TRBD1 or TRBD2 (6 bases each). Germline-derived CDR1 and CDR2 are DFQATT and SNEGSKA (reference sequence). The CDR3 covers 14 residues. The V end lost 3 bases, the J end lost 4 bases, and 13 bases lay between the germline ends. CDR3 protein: CSASRRGPYNEQFF. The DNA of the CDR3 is TGCAGTGCTAGTAGACGGGGGCCTTACAATGAGCAGTTCTTC.

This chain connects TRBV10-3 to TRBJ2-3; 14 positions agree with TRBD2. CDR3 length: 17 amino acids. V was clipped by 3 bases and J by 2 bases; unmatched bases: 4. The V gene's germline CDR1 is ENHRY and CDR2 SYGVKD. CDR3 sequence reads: CAISDGLAGGLTDTQYF. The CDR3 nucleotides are TGTGCCATCAGTGATGGACTAGCGGGAGGTCTCACAGATACGCAGTATTTT.

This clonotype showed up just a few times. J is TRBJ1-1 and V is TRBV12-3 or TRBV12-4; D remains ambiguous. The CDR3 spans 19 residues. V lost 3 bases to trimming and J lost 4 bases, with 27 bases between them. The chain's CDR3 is CASSFWKTLSRVMATEAFF. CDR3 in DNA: TGTGCCAGCAGTTTCTGGAAGACCCTCTCCCGTGTGATGGCCACTGAAGCTTTCTTT.

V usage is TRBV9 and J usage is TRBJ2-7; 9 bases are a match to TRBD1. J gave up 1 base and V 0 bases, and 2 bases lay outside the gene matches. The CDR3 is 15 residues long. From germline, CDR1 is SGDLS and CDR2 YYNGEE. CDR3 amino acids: CASSVETGGSYEQYF. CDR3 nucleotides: TGTGCCAGCAGCGTAGAGACAGGGGGTTCCTACGAGCAGTACTTC. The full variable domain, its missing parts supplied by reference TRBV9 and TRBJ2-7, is DSGVTQTPKHLITATGQRVTLRCSPRSGDLSVYWYQQSLDQGLQFLIQYYNGEERAKGNILERFSAQQFPDLHSELNLSSLELGDSALYFCASSVETGGSYEQYFGPGTRLTVT.

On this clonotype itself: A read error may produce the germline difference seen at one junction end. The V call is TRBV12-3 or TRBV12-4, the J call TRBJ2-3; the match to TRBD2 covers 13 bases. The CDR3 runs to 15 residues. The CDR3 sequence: CASRRTSGSTDTEYF. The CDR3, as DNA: TGTGCCAGCAGACGGACTAGCGGGAGCACAGATACGGAGTATTTT.

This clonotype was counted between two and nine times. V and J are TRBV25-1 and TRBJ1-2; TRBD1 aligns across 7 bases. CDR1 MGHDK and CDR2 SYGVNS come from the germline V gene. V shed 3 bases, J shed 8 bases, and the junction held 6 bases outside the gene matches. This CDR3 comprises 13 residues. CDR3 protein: CASSDHDREGYTF. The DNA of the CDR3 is TGTGCCAGCAGTGACCACGACAGGGAGGGCTACACCTTC.

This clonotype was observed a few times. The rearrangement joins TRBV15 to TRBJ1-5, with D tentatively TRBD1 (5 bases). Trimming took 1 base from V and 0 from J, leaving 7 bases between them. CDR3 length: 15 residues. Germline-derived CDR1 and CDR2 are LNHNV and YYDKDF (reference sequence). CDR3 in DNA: TGTGCCACCAGCAGAGCAGGGAATAGCAATCAGCCCCAGCATTTT. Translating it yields CATSRAGNSNQPQHF.

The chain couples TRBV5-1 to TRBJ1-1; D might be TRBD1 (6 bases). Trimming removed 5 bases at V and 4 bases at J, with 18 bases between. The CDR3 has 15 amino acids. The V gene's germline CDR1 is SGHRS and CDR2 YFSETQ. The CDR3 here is CASSRSQGRTTEAFF. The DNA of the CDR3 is TGCGCCAGCAGTAGGTCTCAGGGGAGGACCACTGAAGCTTTCTTT.

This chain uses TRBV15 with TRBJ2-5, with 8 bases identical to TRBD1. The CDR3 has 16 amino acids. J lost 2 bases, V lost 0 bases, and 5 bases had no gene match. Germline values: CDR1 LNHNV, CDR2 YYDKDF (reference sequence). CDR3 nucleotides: TGTGCCACCAGCAGAGATTTACAGGGGGTTCAAGAGACCCAGTACTTC. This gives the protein CATSRDLQGVQETQYF.

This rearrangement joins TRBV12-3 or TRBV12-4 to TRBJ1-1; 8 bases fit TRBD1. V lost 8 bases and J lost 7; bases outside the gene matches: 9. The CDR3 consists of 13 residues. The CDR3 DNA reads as TGTGCCAGCGCCGACAGGGGAGAGGGTGAAGCTTTCTTT. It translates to CASADRGEGEAFF.

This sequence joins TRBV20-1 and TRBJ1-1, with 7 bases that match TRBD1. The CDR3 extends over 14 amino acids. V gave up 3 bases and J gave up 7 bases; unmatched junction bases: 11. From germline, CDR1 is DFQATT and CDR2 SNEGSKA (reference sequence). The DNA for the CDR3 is TGCAGTGCTAGCCGCGGGACAGCGGGAGGTGAAGCTTTCTTT. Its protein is CSASRGTAGGEAFF.

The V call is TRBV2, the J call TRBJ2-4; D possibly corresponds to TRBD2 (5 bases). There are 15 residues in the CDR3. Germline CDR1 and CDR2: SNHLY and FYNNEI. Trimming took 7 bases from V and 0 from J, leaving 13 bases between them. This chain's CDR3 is CASTEGTLAKNIQYF. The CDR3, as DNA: TGTGCCAGCACCGAGGGAACTCTAGCCAAAAACATTCAGTACTTC.

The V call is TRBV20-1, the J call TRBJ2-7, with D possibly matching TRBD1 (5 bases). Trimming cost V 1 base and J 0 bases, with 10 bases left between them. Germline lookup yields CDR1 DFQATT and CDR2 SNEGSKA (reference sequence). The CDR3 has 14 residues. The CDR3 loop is CSARVPGRSYEQYF. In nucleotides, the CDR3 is TGCAGTGCTAGAGTCCCAGGGCGCTCCTACGAGCAGTACTTC.

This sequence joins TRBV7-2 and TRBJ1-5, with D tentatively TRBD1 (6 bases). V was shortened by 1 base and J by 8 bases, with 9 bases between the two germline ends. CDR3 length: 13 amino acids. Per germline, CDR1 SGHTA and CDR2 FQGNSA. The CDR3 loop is CASSLGAGEPQHF. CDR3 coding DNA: TGTGCCAGCAGCTTAGGGGCAGGGGAGCCCCAGCATTTT.

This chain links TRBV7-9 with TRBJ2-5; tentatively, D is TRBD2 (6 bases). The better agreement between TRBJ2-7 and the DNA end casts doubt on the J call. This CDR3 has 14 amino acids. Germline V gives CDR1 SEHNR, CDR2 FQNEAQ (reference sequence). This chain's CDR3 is CASSLGLPWGEQYF. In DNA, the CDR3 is TGTGCCAGCAGCCTGGGACTGCCTTGGGGCGAGCAGTACTTC.

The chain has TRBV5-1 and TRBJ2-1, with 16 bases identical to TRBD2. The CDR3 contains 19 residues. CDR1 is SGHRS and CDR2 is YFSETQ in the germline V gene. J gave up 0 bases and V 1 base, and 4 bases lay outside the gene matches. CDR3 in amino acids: CASSLWGLAGGSSYNEQFF. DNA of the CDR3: TGCGCCAGCAGCTTGTGGGGACTAGCGGGGGGGAGCTCCTACAATGAGCAGTTCTTC.

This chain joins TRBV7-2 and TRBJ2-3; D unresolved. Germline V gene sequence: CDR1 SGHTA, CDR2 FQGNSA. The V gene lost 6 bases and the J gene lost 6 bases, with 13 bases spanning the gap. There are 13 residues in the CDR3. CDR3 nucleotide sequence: TGTGCCAGCAGTCCCCTTAGGGCGGATACGCAGTATTTT. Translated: CASSPLRADTQYF.

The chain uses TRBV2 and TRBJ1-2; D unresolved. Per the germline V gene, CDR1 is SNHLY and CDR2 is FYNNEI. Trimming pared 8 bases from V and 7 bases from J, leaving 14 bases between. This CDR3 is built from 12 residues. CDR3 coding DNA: TGTGCCAGCCCAGGTACGGAGAGTGGCTACACCTTC. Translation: CASPGTESGYTF.

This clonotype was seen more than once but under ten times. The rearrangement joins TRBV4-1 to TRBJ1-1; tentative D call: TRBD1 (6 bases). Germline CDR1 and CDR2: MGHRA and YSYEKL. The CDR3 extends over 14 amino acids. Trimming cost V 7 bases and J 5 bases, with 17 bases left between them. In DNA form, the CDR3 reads TGCGCCAGCACCCAGAGGGGGTCACAGACTGAAGCTTTCTTT. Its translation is CASTQRGSQTEAFF.

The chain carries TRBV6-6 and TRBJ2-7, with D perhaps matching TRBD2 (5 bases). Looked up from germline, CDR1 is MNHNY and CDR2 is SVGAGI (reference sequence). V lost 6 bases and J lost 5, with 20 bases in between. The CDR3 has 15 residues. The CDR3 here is CASRDPRGRLHEQYF. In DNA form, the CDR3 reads TGTGCCAGCAGAGACCCCCGAGGGAGACTCCACGAGCAGTACTTC.

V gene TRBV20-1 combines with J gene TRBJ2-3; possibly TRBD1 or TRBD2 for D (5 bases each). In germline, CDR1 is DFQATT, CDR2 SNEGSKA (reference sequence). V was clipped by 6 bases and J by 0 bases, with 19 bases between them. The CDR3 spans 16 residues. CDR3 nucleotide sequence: TGCAGTGCCCTTTCACCACGGGGCAGCAGCACAGATACGCAGTATTTT. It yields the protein CSALSPRGSSTDTQYF.